One sample yielded the 8 T cell receptor beta chains listed below, sequenced in a study of cytomegalovirus exposure and HLA in healthy donors. In the PCR, 60 Vbeta and 13 Jbeta primers were used. Profiling relied on immunoSEQ multiplex PCR, and the TCRdb table lists in-frame clones only, not all of them. The repertoire holds approximately 150,000 clones, with about 64% as singletons. Sequencing was carried out using PBMCs. These TCRs come from a woman aged 30 to 39 in good health and CMV-seropositive.

This rearrangement joins TRBV5-1 to TRBJ2-1, with D possibly matching TRBD2 (5 bases). Germline V CDR1 and CDR2: SGHRS, YFSETQ. CDR3 size: 15 residues. Between the trimmed V and J ends, which lost 0 bases and 7 bases, there was a span of 14 bases. The CDR3 protein is CASSLGPIARNEQFF. The CDR3 coding sequence is TGCGCCAGCAGCTTGGGACCGATAGCGCGGAATGAGCAGTTCTTC.

V usage is TRBV7-6 and J usage is TRBJ2-2; 12 bases map to TRBD2. The CDR3 totals 16 residues. From germline, CDR1 is SGHVS and CDR2 FNYEAQ. The junction had 6 bases not matched to a gene; V was cut back by 5 bases and J by 5 bases. The CDR3 DNA is TGTGCCAGCAGCCTAGAGACTAGCGGGGGAACCGGGGAGCTGTTTTTT. Residues: CASSLETSGGTGELFF.

This clone was seen only once. The gene calls are TRBV2 and TRBJ1-4; D is unclear. Germline V gene sequence: CDR1 SNHLY, CDR2 FYNNEI. The CDR3 sequence is 15 residues long. Trimming took 5 bases from V and 8 from J, leaving 18 bases between them. In nucleotides, the CDR3 is TGTGCCAGCAGTCTAGACACTGCCGCGGGCGAAAAACTGTTTTTT. It specifies CASSLDTAAGEKLFF.

The chain has TRBV5-4 and TRBJ2-5, with 9 nucleotides matching TRBD1. J lost 3 bases, V lost 9 bases, and 3 bases had no gene match. The CDR3 has 12 amino acids. In germline, CDR1 is SGHNT, CDR2 YYREEE (reference sequence). CDR3 coding DNA: TGTGCCACCGGGGACAGGGAAGAGACCCAGTACTTC. It codes for CATGDREETQYF.

A few counts support this clone. The V and J genes are TRBV28 and TRBJ2-7; D remains ambiguous. Between the trimmed V and J ends, which lost 10 bases and 1 base, there was a span of 11 bases. Per the germline V gene, CDR1 is MDHEN and CDR2 is SYDVKM. This CDR3 region has 12 residues. This CDR3 is CATRSISYEQYF. The CDR3 coding sequence is TGTGCCACTCGTAGCATTTCCTACGAGCAGTACTTC.

This clone was counted only a few times. V usage is TRBV28 and J usage is TRBJ1-5; 7 bases align to TRBD1. Unmatched junction bases numbered 9, after V lost 6 bases and J lost 7 bases. The CDR3 length is 14 residues. Germline V gives CDR1 MDHEN, CDR2 SYDVKM. CDR3 coding DNA: TGTGCCAGCAGCTGGGACAGTCTCAGCCAGCCCCAGCATTTT. Protein: CASSWDSLSQPQHF.

The V and J genes are TRBV6-4 and TRBJ1-1; D is ambiguous. V was clipped by 6 bases and J by 7 bases, with 9 bases between them. In germline, CDR1 is MRHNA, CDR2 SNTAGT. This CDR3 has 11 amino acids. DNA for the CDR3: TGTGCCAGCAGGAGAGGCAGTGAAGCTTTCTTT. This gives the protein CASRRGSEAFF.

This chain connects TRBV5-8 to TRBJ2-3; D perhaps matches TRBD1 (5 bases). The CDR3 contains 16 residues. Per the germline V gene, CDR1 is SGHTS and CDR2 is YDEGEE. Trimming took 0 bases from V and 1 from J, leaving 12 bases between them. This chain's CDR3 is CASSLGGGEGTDTQYF. In nucleotides, the CDR3 is TGTGCCAGCAGCTTGGGGGGCGGCGAAGGCACAGATACGCAGTATTTT.